The 28 T cell receptor beta chains below all came from one sample that was sequenced in a study of vaccination effects on CD4 cells after COVID-19. The data were produced by immunoSEQ multiplex PCR, yet TCRdb's version contains in-frame clones alone and is incomplete. The table lists roughly 75,000 clones, around 72% of them singletons. Which antigens these TCRs recognize remains unknown. ViraFEST assay sequencing came after antigen-specific CD4+ T cells were expanded with viral peptide pools. An approximately 10-day culture period preceded the isolation of CD4+ T cells. Among the vaccine recipients, none had a prior SARS-CoV-2 infection, and nucleocapsid antibodies were negative. The specimen comprised CD4+ T cells from PBMCs cultured with HCoV-OC43 spike peptides, sampled before COVID-19 vaccination. Noted subset: HCoV-OC43 spike overlapping peptide pool stimulation. All receptors derive from a human donor who received a COVID-19 vaccine.

The rearrangement uses TRBV5-1 and TRBJ1-2; D might be TRBD1 (5 bases). The germline CDR1 and CDR2 sequences are SGHRS and YFSETQ. This CDR3 is built from 14 residues. The V and J ends lost 4 bases and 1 base respectively, with 11 bases between them. This CDR3 is CASSLGTLNYGYTF. The CDR3 DNA follows: TGCGCCAGCAGCCTAGGGACTCTTAACTATGGCTACACCTTC.

The count of this clone is one. The chain is built from TRBV7-7 and TRBJ2-7, with D possibly being TRBD1 (5 bases). The CDR3 has 16 residues. Trimming stripped 4 bases from V and 2 bases from J, with 18 bases between. Germline V lookup: CDR1 SSHAT, CDR2 FNYEAQ (reference sequence). The CDR3 nucleotides are TGTGCCAGCAGCTCTGCCGGGCCCGCCAGGGCCTACGAGCAGTACGTC. Translation: CASSSAGPARAYEQYV.

This clone was observed a few times. The gene calls are TRBV4-2 and TRBJ1-5; TRBD1 matches 9 bases. CDR3 length: 21 amino acids. Trimming cost V 2 bases and J 2 bases; bases outside gene matches: 19. Germline CDR1 reads LGHNA; CDR2 reads YNFKEQ. The CDR3 bases are TGTGCCAGCAGCCAACCCAAGCTTGGGGGGACAGGGAATTTGGGCAATCAGCCCCAGCATTTT. This codes for CASSQPKLGGTGNLGNQPQHF.

This chain links TRBV13 with TRBJ2-1; 9 nucleotides agree with TRBD2. The CDR3 loop spans 18 amino acids. The V gene's germline CDR1 is PRHDT and CDR2 FYEKMQ (reference sequence). The junction had 15 bases not matched to a gene; V was cut back by 5 bases and J by 4 bases. The chain's CDR3 is CASSPGVAGADTYNEQFF. The DNA of the CDR3 is TGTGCCAGCAGCCCCGGGGTAGCGGGGGCCGACACTTACAATGAGCAGTTCTTC.

The chain recombines TRBV4-3 with TRBJ1-2, with a weak D call TRBD1 (6 bases). Germline assignment: CDR1 LGHNA and CDR2 YSLEER. V was cut by 0 bases and J by 3 bases, with 8 bases left in between. CDR3 size: 14 residues. The CDR3 spells CASSQDDRYYGYTF. CDR3 in DNA: TGCGCCAGCAGCCAAGATGACAGGTACTATGGCTACACCTTC.

This clone has more than one count but fewer than ten. V and J are TRBV10-1 and TRBJ1-2, with D hard to call. Germline CDR1 and CDR2: WNHNN and SYGVQD (reference sequence). Trimming stripped 3 bases from V and 2 bases from J, with 7 bases between. The CDR3 has 13 residues. DNA for the CDR3: TGCGCCAGCAGTGAAAATGGGAACTATGGCTACACCTTC. Its translation: CASSENGNYGYTF.

The chain has TRBV9 and TRBJ2-2; D is uncertain. Between the trimmed V and J ends, which lost 0 bases and 7 bases, there was a span of 4 bases. This CDR3 has 12 amino acids. CDR1 is SGDLS, CDR2 YYNGEE, per germline. CDR3 protein: CASSVAGGELFF. In DNA form, the CDR3 reads TGTGCCAGCAGCGTAGCTGGCGGGGAGCTGTTTTTT.

J is TRBJ1-5 and V is TRBV19; unclear D gene. The CDR3 totals 16 residues. Trimming cost V 3 bases and J 2 bases, with 14 bases left between them. Per the germline V gene, CDR1 is LNHDA and CDR2 is SQIVND (reference sequence). The CDR3 spells CASSIPRGGGNQPQHF. DNA for the CDR3: TGTGCCAGTAGTATCCCCCGGGGAGGCGGCAATCAGCCCCAGCATTTT.

The chain employs TRBV30 and TRBJ2-6, with 8 bases lining up with TRBD1. After removal of 6 bases from V and 0 bases from J, the junction contained 7 bases not matched to a gene. There are 16 residues in the CDR3. Germline V CDR1 and CDR2: GTSNPN, SVGIG (reference sequence). This CDR3 is CACQGAGSSGANVLTF. The CDR3 DNA reads as TGTGCCTGTCAGGGGGCTGGAAGCTCTGGGGCCAACGTCCTGACTTTC.

The chain has TRBV4-3 and TRBJ2-3; the D is unclear. V was trimmed by 0 bases and J by 0 bases, leaving 4 bases between them. Germline loops: CDR1 LGHNA, CDR2 YSLEER. The CDR3 is made up of 14 amino acids. This CDR3 reads CASSQDPSTDTQYF. The CDR3 DNA reads TGCGCCAGCAGCCAAGATCCTAGCACAGATACGCAGTATTTT.

This clone has just a few counts. V usage is TRBV19 and J usage is TRBJ1-1, with D hard to call. V lost 7 bases and J lost 4, with 16 bases in between. Germline CDR1 and CDR2: LNHDA and SQIVND (reference sequence). CDR3 length: 14 residues. CDR3 sequence reads: CASTTMVMGTEAFF. The CDR3 nucleotides read TGTGCCAGTACCACAATGGTAATGGGCACTGAAGCTTTCTTT.

The chain has TRBV5-6 and TRBJ2-2, with TRBD1 matching over 9 bases. This CDR3 has 15 amino acids. Germline CDR1 SGHDT, CDR2 YYEEEE. Germline trimming cut 3 bases from V and 6 bases from J; bases unmatched to any gene: 6. CDR3 protein: CASSSRDRVSGELFF. For the CDR3, the DNA is TGTGCCAGCAGCTCCCGGGACAGGGTATCCGGGGAGCTGTTTTTT.

The chain recombines TRBV2 with TRBJ2-7; 7 positions match TRBD1. The CDR3 loop spans 11 amino acids. The germline V gene has CDR1 SNHLY and CDR2 FYNNEI. CDR3 residues: CASSEVGTDIV. The DNA of the CDR3 is TGTGCCAGCAGTGAAGTGGGGACAGACATCGTC.

The rearrangement links TRBV2 to TRBJ1-6, with TRBD1 as a possible D gene (5 bases). CDR3 length equals 13 residues. Germline CDR1 is SNHLY and CDR2 is FYNNEI. With 7 bases removed from V and 8 bases from J, the gap between germline ends came to 12 bases. DNA for the CDR3: TGTGCCAGCATTAAGGAGGGACATTCACCCCTCCACTTT. It translates to CASIKEGHSPLHF.

This rearrangement joins TRBV2 to TRBJ1-4, with 10 bases identical to TRBD1. Germline V gives CDR1 SNHLY, CDR2 FYNNEI. The CDR3 length is 14 residues. Losses at the gene ends were 6 bases for V and 7 bases for J; bases not matched to a gene: 5. This CDR3 is CASRRQGAPEKLFF. The CDR3 DNA reads TGTGCCAGCAGACGACAGGGGGCCCCTGAAAAACTGTTTTTT.

This clone was counted only a few times. V is TRBV19 and J is TRBJ1-4; unclear D gene. Trimming removed 2 bases at V and 7 bases at J, with 14 bases between. This CDR3 has 15 residues. Germline assignment: CDR1 LNHDA and CDR2 SQIVND (reference sequence). CDR3 region: CASSITAGWSEKLFF. The CDR3, as DNA: TGTGCCAGTAGTATAACGGCAGGATGGAGTGAAAAACTGTTTTTT.

This chain connects TRBV6-5 to TRBJ2-5; 7 positions agree with TRBD1. This CDR3 has 13 residues. The germline CDR1 and CDR2 sequences are MNHEY and SVGAGI. Losses at the gene ends were 8 bases for V and 2 bases for J; bases not matched to a gene: 5. CDR3 region: CASGWDRQETQYF. In DNA, the CDR3 is TGTGCCAGCGGGTGGGACAGACAAGAGACCCAGTACTTC.

This chain links TRBV7-2 with TRBJ1-6, with D perhaps matching TRBD1 (6 bases). The CDR3 consists of 17 residues. CDR1 is SGHTA, CDR2 FQGNSA, per germline. Between the trimmed V and J ends, which lost 1 base and 0 bases, there was a span of 10 bases. CDR3 in DNA: TGTGCCAGCAGCTTAGTTTCGGGGGCCTCCTATAATTCACCCCTCCACTTT. Its protein is CASSLVSGASYNSPLHF.

CDR3 loop: CASSPRGMDTQYF. The DNA for the CDR3 is TGTGCCAGCTCACCACGGGGGATGGATACGCAGTATTTT. V gene TRBV18 combines with J gene TRBJ2-3; possibly TRBD1 or TRBD2 for D (5 bases each). V gave up 1 base and J gave up 6 bases, with 8 bases separating them. CDR1 KGHSH and CDR2 LQKENI come from the germline V gene. The CDR3 has 13 residues.

The chain combines TRBV6-5 with TRBJ2-7; D is undetermined. This CDR3 has 12 residues. Germline CDR1 reads MNHEY; CDR2 reads SVGAGI. The V end lost 5 bases, the J end lost 6 bases, and 11 bases lay between the germline ends. CDR3 region: CASSRRFGEQYV. The CDR3 bases are TGTGCCAGCAGTAGGAGATTTGGCGAGCAGTACGTC.

The V call is TRBV28, the J call TRBJ2-2; D may correspond to TRBD1 or TRBD2 (5 bases each). The V end was cut by 7 bases, the J end by 6 bases, with 12 bases between. The germline CDR1 and CDR2 sequences are MDHEN and SYDVKM. This CDR3 contains 13 residues. The CDR3, as DNA: TGTGCCAGCACCCCCGTGGGGGCCGGGGAGCTGTTTTTT. This sequence encodes CASTPVGAGELFF. Together with reference TRBV28 and TRBJ2-2, the CDR3 gives the full variable domain: DVKVTQSSRYLVKRTGEKVFLECVQDMDHENMFWYRQDPGLGLRLIYFSYDVKMKEKGDIPEGYSVSREKKERFSLILESASTNQTSMYLCASTPVGAGELFFGEGSRLTVL.

The V gene is TRBV4-1, the J gene TRBJ2-2, with 10 nucleotides matching TRBD2. The V and J ends lost 3 bases and 0 bases, in that order; junction bases with no gene match: 4. The CDR3 is made up of 17 amino acids. Germline loops: CDR1 MGHRA, CDR2 YSYEKL. The CDR3 region is CASSQGSGGTNTGELFF. DNA for the CDR3: TGCGCCAGCAGCCAGGGTAGCGGGGGGACGAACACCGGGGAGCTGTTTTTT.

This chain uses TRBV6-1 with TRBJ2-6; D uncertain. The CDR3 is 16 residues long. With 3 bases removed from V and 0 bases from J, the gap between germline ends came to 9 bases. Per germline, CDR1 MNHNS and CDR2 SASEGT. The CDR3: CASSEAGYSGANVLTF. The CDR3 coding sequence is TGTGCCAGCAGTGAGGCCGGGTACTCTGGGGCCAACGTCCTGACTTTC.

The V gene is TRBV4-1, the J gene TRBJ1-1; D remains ambiguous. Germline assignment: CDR1 MGHRA and CDR2 YSYEKL. V was pared by 0 bases and J by 6 bases, with 17 bases between. The CDR3 runs to 16 residues. CDR3 DNA sequence: TGCGCCAGCAGCCAAGATCGGCTGGGAGGTGCATCTGAAGCTTTCTTT. It is translated as CASSQDRLGGASEAFF.

The rearrangement links TRBV5-8 to TRBJ2-7; TRBD1 matches 10 bases. Per the germline V gene, CDR1 is SGHTS and CDR2 is YDEGEE. The CDR3 length is 14 residues. Trimming removed 4 bases from V and 4 bases from J; junction bases left unmatched: 5. The CDR3 loop is CASSKGQGPYEQYV. CDR3 coding DNA: TGTGCCAGCAGCAAGGGACAGGGGCCTTACGAGCAGTACGTC.

This chain joins TRBV2 and TRBJ2-3; unclear D gene. Trimming stripped 1 base from V and 0 bases from J, with 8 bases between. There are 15 residues in the CDR3. CDR1 is SNHLY, CDR2 FYNNEI, per germline. CDR3 sequence: CASSEGATSTDTQYF. The CDR3 DNA sequence: TGTGCCAGCAGTGAAGGGGCAACTAGCACAGATACGCAGTATTTT. The full variable domain, completed using reference TRBV2 and TRBJ2-3, is EPEVTQTPSHQVTQMGQEVILRCVPISNHLYFYWYRQILGQKVEFLVSFYNNEISEKSEIFDDQFSVERPDGSNFTLKIRSTKLEDSAMYFCASSEGATSTDTQYFGPGTRLTVL.

This chain links TRBV11-3 with TRBJ2-1; 8 bases agree with TRBD1. This CDR3 is 15 amino acids long. Germline V gene sequence: CDR1 SGHNT, CDR2 YENEEA. After removal of 3 bases from V and 2 bases from J, the junction contained 3 bases not matched to a gene. CDR3 amino acids: CASSLQGATYNEQFF. CDR3 nucleotides: TGTGCCAGCAGCTTGCAGGGGGCGACCTACAATGAGCAGTTCTTC.

V usage is TRBV7-8 and J usage is TRBJ2-7, with 7 positions matching TRBD2. The V gene's germline CDR1 is SGHVS and CDR2 FQNEAQ. The CDR3 contains 16 residues. The V segment lost 1 base and the J segment 4 bases; nucleotides outside the gene matches: 10. CDR3 sequence (DNA): TGTGCCAGCAGCTTAGGGTTTGTTGGCGGGGGTTACGAGCAGTACGTC. It encodes CASSLGFVGGGYEQYV.